This is a list of T cell receptor beta chains from one sample in a study of blood T cells in healthy people across ages. TCRdb reanalysed the 5' RACE reads using MiXCR and keeps one entry per CDR3 protein. Of 920,000 or so distinct CDR3 sequences listed, 45% are singletons. Sequenced: blood. All receptors derive from an older woman in good health. Both conserved end residues are part of each CDR3. Each record gives: J gene, clone size, D gene, V gene, CDR3 protein, CDR3 DNA. A D gene is named only where the DNA matches it firmly. Part of the rows lack a size; the others show once, few, many or a class for expanded clones.

J: TRBJ2-1; size: -; D: -; V: TRBV27; CDR3: CASTPDSFAYNEQFF; DNA: TGTGCCAGCACCCCTGACAGTTTTGCCTACAATGAGCAGTTCTTC
J: TRBJ2-7; size: -; D: TRBD2; V: TRBV20-1; CDR3: CSAEREGYEQYF; DNA: TGCAGTGCTGAGCGGGAGGGCTACGAGCAGTACTTC
J: TRBJ2-5; size: -; D: -; V: TRBV5-6; CDR3: CASSVSLETQYF; DNA: TGTGCCAGCAGCGTTTCATTGGAGACCCAGTACTTC
J: TRBJ2-7; size: -; D: TRBD1; V: TRBV14; CDR3: CASSRSGTGGYEQYF; DNA: TGTGCCAGCAGCCGATCCGGGACAGGGGGCTACGAGCAGTACTTC
J: TRBJ2-6; size: -; D: -; V: TRBV9; CDR3: CASSPTAGFFSGANVLTF; DNA: TGTGCCAGCAGCCCAACGGCGGGCTTCTTCTCTGGGGCCAACGTCCTGACTTTC
J: TRBJ2-7; size: few; D: -; V: TRBV28; CDR3: CASSMVSYEQYF; DNA: TGTGCCAGCAGTATGGTCAGCTACGAGCAGTACTTC
J: TRBJ1-2; size: -; D: TRBD1; V: TRBV7-9; CDR3: CASSLDGTAYSNYGYTF; DNA: TGTGCCAGCAGCTTAGACGGGACAGCTTATTCTAACTATGGCTACACCTTC
J: TRBJ1-6; size: -; D: -; V: TRBV6-6; CDR3: CASSYSPLYNSPLHF; DNA: TGTGCCAGCAGTTACTCCCCGCTCTATAATTCACCCCTCCACTTT
J: TRBJ2-1; size: few; D: TRBD2; V: TRBV9; CDR3: CASSRRLAGDNEQFF; DNA: TGTGCCAGCAGCCGCAGACTAGCGGGGGACAATGAGCAGTTCTTC
J: TRBJ2-1; size: -; D: TRBD1; V: TRBV6-2/TRBV6-3; CDR3: CASRDRVPYNEQFF; DNA: TGTGCCAGCAGAGACAGGGTCCCCTACAATGAGCAGTTCTTC
J: TRBJ2-3; size: -; D: TRBD2; V: TRBV20-1; CDR3: CSASVSSGTTDTQYF; DNA: TGCAGTGCTAGTGTCTCTAGCGGAACCACAGATACGCAGTATTTT
J: TRBJ1-2; size: few; D: -; V: TRBV6-5; CDR3: CASTRKAVGRYGYTF; DNA: TGTGCCAGCACGCGCAAGGCCGTTGGGAGGTATGGCTACACCTTC